The 26 T cell receptor beta chains in this list originate from one sample, sequenced in a study of CD8+CD57+ T cells in acquired aplastic anemia. Researchers used genomic DNA as the template to profile TCR beta VDJ and CDR3. TCRdb called the reads again in MiXCR, with one record for every CDR3 protein. The sample yields around 190,000 distinct CDR3 sequences, around 59% seen once. Input material: sorted CD4+, CD8+, or CD8+CD57+ T cells (not recorded which) from PBMCs. These receptor sequences come from a human donor in good health, serving as a control.

This clonotype was picked up many times. The CDR3 spells CASSKQDIGAEAFF. CDR3 coding DNA: TGTGCCAGCAGCAAACAGGATATAGGCGCTGAAGCTTTCTTT. The chain employs TRBV7-8 and TRBJ1-1, with D tentatively TRBD1 (5 bases). The CDR3 is 14 residues long. CDR1 and CDR2 (germline): SGHVS, FQNEAQ. Trimming removed 5 bases from V and 6 bases from J, with 16 bases in between. The complete variable domain, with remaining parts taken from reference TRBV7-8 and TRBJ1-1, reads GAGVSQSPRYKVAKRGQDVALRCDPISGHVSLFWYQQALGQGPEFLTYFQNEAQLDKSGLPSDRFFAERPEGSVSTLKIQRTQQEDSAVYLCASSKQDIGAEAFFGQGTRLTVV.

This clonotype showed up just once. The CDR3 DNA reads as TGCAGTGCTAGAAGAGGGACAGGGGTCTTTAATGGCAATCAGCCCCAGCATTTT. It translates to CSARRGTGVFNGNQPQHF. J is TRBJ1-5 and V is TRBV20-1; 10 nucleotides align to TRBD1. Germline-derived CDR1 and CDR2 are DFQATT and SNEGSKA (reference sequence). CDR3 size: 18 residues. The V segment lost 2 bases and the J segment 2 bases; nucleotides outside the gene matches: 12.

The V and J genes are TRBV18 and TRBJ1-2, with unresolved D. V lost 0 bases and J 1 base, leaving 12 bases between the germline ends. Germline lookup yields CDR1 KGHSH and CDR2 LQKENI. The CDR3 runs to 16 residues. The CDR3 nucleotides read TGTGCCAGCTCACCACCGTCAACAGCTAATAACTATGGCTACACCTTC. Residues: CASSPPSTANNYGYTF.

Only one count was recorded for this clonotype. It may be a read error: a sequence one base away is much more abundant. The chain carries TRBV12-3 or TRBV12-4 and TRBJ1-1; D is possibly TRBD1 (5 bases). The length of the CDR3 is 16 residues. The CDR3 DNA reads TGTGCCAGCAGTTTAGATCGGGGGTCTGTGAACACTGAAGCTTCCTTT. Amino acid sequence: CASSLDRGSVNTEASF.

This clonotype was counted at least ten times. The V and J genes are TRBV2 and TRBJ2-3; 9 bases line up with TRBD2. CDR1 and CDR2 (germline): SNHLY, FYNNEI. This CDR3 comprises 18 residues. Trimming took 2 bases from V and 0 from J; bases not matched to a gene: 9. CDR3 coding DNA: TGTGCCAGCAGTGAAACGGCTAGCGGGGCTCCTAGCACAGATACGCAGTATTTT. Translated: CASSETASGAPSTDTQYF.

J is TRBJ2-7 and V is TRBV5-1; 9 nucleotides match TRBD1. The CDR3 runs 14 residues. CDR1 is SGHRS and CDR2 is YFSETQ in the germline V gene. Trimming at V came to 2 bases and at J to 1 base, leaving 1 base not matched to a gene. The CDR3 loop is CASSFGTGSYEQYF. DNA for the CDR3: TGCGCCAGCAGCTTCGGGACAGGGTCCTACGAGCAGTACTTC.

The chain uses TRBV9 and TRBJ1-2; a possible D gene is TRBD1 (6 bases). From germline, CDR1 is SGDLS and CDR2 YYNGEE. V lost 3 bases and J lost 3, with 9 bases in between. The length of the CDR3 is 13 residues. In DNA, the CDR3 is TGTGCCAGCAGCGCGACAGGCCACTATGGCTACACCTTC. Amino acids: CASSATGHYGYTF.

This clonotype was recorded a few times. V usage is TRBV9 and J usage is TRBJ1-6; 8 bases line up with TRBD1. The V gene end was trimmed by 2 bases and the J gene end by 9 bases; junction bases not matched to a gene: 4. Germline-derived CDR1 and CDR2 are SGDLS and YYNGEE. The CDR3 is 14 amino acids. CDR3 nucleotides: TGTGCCAGCAGCGTCTCAGGGGGCGGTTCACCCCTCCACTTT. This gives the protein CASSVSGGGSPLHF.

The CDR3 protein is CASSRGQSTTNEKLFF. For the CDR3, the DNA is TGTGCCAGTAGTAGGGGACAGAGTACAACTAATGAAAAACTGTTTTTT. V usage is TRBV19 and J usage is TRBJ1-4, with 7 bases matching TRBD1. This CDR3 comprises 16 residues. Trimming cost V 4 bases and J 0 bases; bases outside gene matches: 5. Germline CDR1 is LNHDA and CDR2 is SQIVND (reference sequence).

The chain uses TRBV15 and TRBJ2-7, with D unresolved. Trimming cost V 5 bases and J 2 bases, with 7 bases left between them. Per the germline V gene, CDR1 is LNHNV and CDR2 is YYDKDF (reference sequence). The CDR3 contains 12 residues. The CDR3 protein is CATSSGAYEQYF. CDR3 bases: TGTGCCACCAGCTCTGGGGCCTACGAGCAGTACTTC.

The chain couples TRBV11-3 to TRBJ2-3; possible D gene TRBD1, 5 bases. CDR3 length: 15 residues. Germline V gives CDR1 SGHNT, CDR2 YENEEA. The V end was cut by 1 base, the J end by 3 bases, with 11 bases between. The CDR3 loop is CASSLVQGRTDTQYF. As DNA, the CDR3 is TGTGCCAGCAGCTTAGTGCAGGGTAGGACAGATACGCAGTATTTT.

This clonotype was detected ten times or more. The rearrangement uses TRBV12-3 or TRBV12-4 and TRBJ2-7, with a tentative D call TRBD1 (6 bases). There are 14 residues in the CDR3. V was cut by 7 bases and J by 3 bases, with 16 bases left in between. The CDR3 sequence: CASTLTTGIYEQYF. The CDR3 bases are TGTGCCAGCACCCTCACGACAGGAATCTACGAGCAGTACTTC.

CDR3 sequence reads: CASSEGVLWANYGYTF. The CDR3 DNA reads TGTGCCAGCAGTGAAGGGGTATTGTGGGCTAACTATGGCTACACCTTC. The chain uses TRBV2 and TRBJ1-2, with D unresolved. The CDR3 is made up of 16 amino acids. The germline V gene has CDR1 SNHLY and CDR2 FYNNEI. Trimming removed 1 base at V and 0 bases at J, with 12 bases between.

This clonotype showed up many times. The V call is TRBV7-9, the J call TRBJ1-4; no clear D. This CDR3 contains 14 residues. Per germline, CDR1 SEHNR and CDR2 FQNEAQ (reference sequence). The V and J ends lost 2 bases and 5 bases respectively, with 9 bases between them. The DNA of the CDR3 is TGTGCCAGCAGCTTACCTAAGGAGAATGAAAAACTGTTTTTT. This gives the protein CASSLPKENEKLFF.

This clonotype was detected many times. The V call is TRBV2, the J call TRBJ1-5; 7 positions agree with TRBD1. Germline V gene data show CDR1 as SNHLY and CDR2 as FYNNEI. With 2 bases clipped from V and 6 bases from J, the junction kept 4 bases outside the gene matches. The CDR3 runs 14 residues. CDR3 bases: TGTGCCAGCAGTGAAAGACAGGGTGCTCAGCCCCAGCATTTT. This sequence encodes CASSERQGAQPQHF.

This sequence joins TRBV6-5 and TRBJ1-2, with TRBD1 identical over 9 bases. With 4 bases clipped from V and 4 bases from J, the junction kept 4 bases outside the gene matches. The CDR3 is 14 amino acids. CDR1 MNHEY and CDR2 SVGAGI come from the germline V gene. CDR3 DNA sequence: TGTGCCAGCAGTTTCCGGGACAGGGTCTATGGCTACACCTTC. Translated, it gives CASSFRDRVYGYTF.

The chain combines TRBV7-9 with TRBJ1-5; D may be TRBD1 (5 bases). Germline lookup yields CDR1 SEHNR and CDR2 FQNEAQ (reference sequence). The CDR3 is 14 residues long. Trimming cost V 7 bases and J 7 bases, with 17 bases left between them. CDR3 nucleotides: TGTGCCAGCACCCTAGGGGCGTCGGGGCAGCCCCAGCATTTT. Its translation is CASTLGASGQPQHF.

This clonotype was recorded many times. The chain couples TRBV4-3 to TRBJ1-2; D not certain. The CDR3 has 15 amino acids. Germline V gene data show CDR1 as LGHNA and CDR2 as YSLEER. Between the trimmed V and J ends, which lost 0 bases and 7 bases, there was a span of 15 bases. The CDR3 DNA sequence: TGCGCCAGCAGCCAAGAGCCCGGGTTTAGTTTTGGCTACACCTTC. Translated: CASSQEPGFSFGYTF.

This clonotype was seen ten or more times. Just one base apart from a much larger clone, this may be a read error. The chain employs TRBV24-1 and TRBJ2-3; TRBD1 is a possible D gene (5 bases). The J call is in doubt because the DNA end fits TRBJ1-5 better. Looked up from germline, CDR1 is KGHDR and CDR2 is SFDVKD. This CDR3 has 15 amino acids. The DNA for the CDR3 is TGTGCCACCAGTGGAGGGACTTCCCTCACAGATACGCAGCATTTT. Translated: CATSGGTSLTDTQHF.

This chain uses TRBV14 with TRBJ1-1; D is perhaps TRBD1 (6 bases). Germline lookup yields CDR1 SGHDN and CDR2 FVKESK. CDR3 length: 15 residues. V was clipped by 4 bases and J by 0 bases, with 12 bases between them. CDR3 bases: TGTGCCAGCAGCCCTAACAGGGCAATGAACACTGAAGCTTTCTTT. Its protein product is CASSPNRAMNTEAFF.

This chain joins TRBV2 and TRBJ1-1; possibly TRBD1 for D (6 bases). Germline CDR1 SNHLY, CDR2 FYNNEI. V lost 8 bases to trimming and J lost 0 bases, with 10 bases between them. The CDR3 consists of 13 residues. The CDR3 DNA follows: TGTGCCAGCTGGACAGTCCTGAACACTGAAGCTTTCTTT. It specifies CASWTVLNTEAFF. Complete variable domain (other parts from reference TRBV2 and TRBJ1-1): EPEVTQTPSHQVTQMGQEVILRCVPISNHLYFYWYRQILGQKVEFLVSFYNNEISEKSEIFDDQFSVERPDGSNFTLKIRSTKLEDSAMYFCASWTVLNTEAFFGQGTRLTVV.

The rearrangement joins TRBV9 to TRBJ1-6, with D hard to call. V was trimmed by 5 bases and J by 5 bases, leaving 11 bases between them. This CDR3 spans 14 amino acids. The germline CDR1 and CDR2 sequences are SGDLS and YYNGEE. CDR3 in amino acids: CASREKVDNSPLHF. CDR3 nucleotide sequence: TGTGCCAGCAGGGAAAAGGTGGATAATTCACCCCTCCACTTT.

This chain joins TRBV24-1 and TRBJ2-3, with 7 bases identical to TRBD1. The CDR3 consists of 14 residues. The V segment lost 9 bases and the J segment 2 bases; nucleotides outside the gene matches: 7. CDR1 is KGHDR, CDR2 SFDVKD, per germline. CDR3 in amino acids: CATSGTAYTDTQYF. In DNA form, the CDR3 reads TGTGCCACCTCCGGGACAGCATACACAGATACGCAGTATTTT.

The rearrangement joins TRBV10-3 to TRBJ2-7; TRBD2 aligns across 14 bases. V trimming: 7 bases; J trimming: 4 bases; junction bases outside the gene matches: 9. This CDR3 has 16 amino acids. In germline, CDR1 is ENHRY, CDR2 SYGVKD. CDR3 sequence: CAIKIGTSGGTYEQYF. Written as DNA, the CDR3 is TGTGCCATCAAGATTGGGACTAGCGGGGGTACTTACGAGCAGTACTTC.

J is TRBJ2-7 and V is TRBV2; D possibly corresponds to TRBD2 (7 bases). This CDR3 is built from 16 residues. The germline V gene has CDR1 SNHLY and CDR2 FYNNEI. Trimming cost V 4 bases and J 3 bases, with 19 bases left between them. This CDR3 reads CASSATLGGAHYEQYF. In DNA form, the CDR3 reads TGTGCCAGCAGTGCCACCCTTGGGGGGGCCCACTACGAGCAGTACTTC.

The J gene is TRBJ1-6, the V gene TRBV5-6, with 7 nucleotides matching TRBD1. V shed 1 base, J shed 9 bases, and the junction held 7 bases outside the gene matches. The CDR3 runs to 15 residues. Germline V gene data show CDR1 as SGHDT and CDR2 as YYEEEE. As DNA, the CDR3 is TGTGCCAGCAGCTTGATTAACAGGGGAAGTTCACCCCTCCACTTT. Its protein product is CASSLINRGSSPLHF.